Listed below are T cell receptor beta chains from one sample, sequenced in a study of cytomegalovirus exposure and HLA in healthy donors. Sequencing was performed with immunoSEQ multiplex PCR; in TCRdb, only in-frame clones are kept and a portion is missing. The sample gives 200,000 to 250,000 clones, approximately 82% of which show up once; roughly 5.5% is in the top ten. The specimen was PBMCs. All receptors come from a woman in her late teens or twenties in good health and CMV-seronegative. Both conserved end residues are part of each CDR3. The D gene is left open where the match is weak. The size entry is marked missing in some rows and otherwise reads once, few, many or a size class.

V: TRBV6-1
D: -
J: TRBJ2-7
size: -
CDR3: CASSVREGSYEQYF
DNA: TGTGCCAGCAGTGTCCGCGAGGGTTCCTACGAGCAGTACTTC

V: TRBV4-1
D: TRBD1
J: TRBJ1-4
size: once
CDR3: CASSSGQGNEKLFF
DNA: TGCGCCAGTAGTAGCGGACAGGGGAACGAAAAACTGTTTTTT

V: TRBV6-5
D: TRBD1
J: TRBJ1-2
size: -
CDR3: CASSRTGGGYTF
DNA: TGTGCCAGCAGTCGAACAGGGGGCGGCTACACCTTC

V: TRBV30
D: -
J: TRBJ1-5
size: few
CDR3: CAWTGGESNQPQHF
DNA: TGTGCCTGGACAGGAGGCGAGAGCAATCAGCCCCAGCATTTT

V: TRBV6-5
D: -
J: TRBJ1-4
size: -
CDR3: CASSYSKADEKLFF
DNA: TGTGCCAGCAGTTACTCGAAAGCGGATGAAAAACTGTTTTTT

V: TRBV6-1
D: -
J: TRBJ1-1
size: -
CDR3: CASSDILTDTEAFF
DNA: TGTGCCAGCAGTGATATTTTGACAGACACTGAAGCTTTCTTT

V: TRBV19
D: -
J: TRBJ1-1
size: -
CDR3: CASSEGPFRGNTEAFF
DNA: TGTGCCAGTAGTGAGGGTCCCTTCAGGGGGAACACTGAAGCTTTCTTT

V: TRBV6-5
D: -
J: TRBJ2-2
size: once
CDR3: CASSLGTANTGELFF
DNA: TGTGCCAGCAGCCTCGGCACCGCGAACACCGGGGAGCTGTTTTTT

V: TRBV10-1
D: TRBD2
J: TRBJ2-1
size: -
CDR3: CASSRTSGSGSKQFF
DNA: TGCGCCAGCAGCCGGACTAGCGGGAGTGGATCGAAGCAGTTCTTC

V: TRBV6-1
D: TRBD1
J: TRBJ1-2
size: many
CDR3: CASSEGSGGIYGYTF
DNA: TGTGCCAGCAGTGAAGGGTCAGGGGGCATCTATGGCTACACCTTC

V: TRBV5-6
D: -
J: TRBJ2-2
size: -
CDR3: CASSLGAGTGELFF
DNA: TGTGCCAGCAGCTTGGGGGCGGGCACCGGGGAGCTGTTTTTT

V: TRBV6-1
D: -
J: TRBJ1-1
size: few
CDR3: CASSLFWGAFF
DNA: TGTGCCAGCAGCCTCTTCTGGGGGGCTTTCTTT

V: TRBV6-6
D: TRBD1
J: TRBJ1-2
size: -
CDR3: CASNYVPGQLYGYTF
DNA: TGTGCCAGCAACTACGTGCCGGGACAGCTCTATGGCTACACCTTC

V: TRBV6-6
D: TRBD1
J: TRBJ2-5
size: -
CDR3: CASTGQGGETQYF
DNA: TGTGCCAGCACAGGACAGGGGGGAGAGACCCAGTACTTC

V: TRBV10-2
D: TRBD2
J: TRBJ2-3
size: -
CDR3: CASSDGTSGRTDTQYF
DNA: TGCGCCAGCAGTGACGGGACTAGCGGGAGGACAGATACGCAGTATTTT

V: TRBV4-1
D: TRBD1
J: TRBJ1-2
size: -
CDR3: CASSQNRGLGYGYTF
DNA: TGCGCCAGCAGCCAAAACAGGGGGCTAGGGTATGGCTACACCTTC

V: TRBV5-1
D: -
J: TRBJ1-1
size: -
CDR3: CASSRFSQRNTEAFF
DNA: TGCGCCAGCAGCCGTTTCTCTCAGAGAAACACTGAAGCTTTCTTT

V: TRBV4-1
D: TRBD1
J: TRBJ1-5
size: -
CDR3: CASSQPRTGNPRSNQPQHF
DNA: TGCGCCAGCAGCCAACCTAGGACAGGGAACCCCAGGAGCAATCAGCCCCAGCATTTT

V: TRBV20-1
D: -
J: TRBJ1-4
size: -
CDR3: CSAYFGKLFF
DNA: TGCAGTGCTTACTTTGGAAAACTGTTTTTT

V: TRBV6-5
D: -
J: TRBJ2-7
size: once
CDR3: CASKDSSYEQYF
DNA: TGTGCCAGCAAAGACTCCTCCTACGAGCAGTACTTC

V: TRBV6-6
D: -
J: TRBJ1-2
size: -
CDR3: CASSYGAGDGYTF
DNA: TGTGCCAGCAGTTACGGGGCAGGCGATGGCTACACCTTC

V: TRBV2
D: -
J: TRBJ2-7
size: -
CDR3: CASRGVPNVGEQYF
DNA: TGTGCCAGCAGGGGGGTCCCAAACGTGGGGGAGCAGTACTTC

V: TRBV27
D: -
J: TRBJ2-7
size: -
CDR3: CASSLLGPGYEQYF
DNA: TGTGCCAGCAGTTTATTGGGTCCCGGGTACGAGCAGTACTTC

V: TRBV30
D: -
J: TRBJ1-2
size: -
CDR3: CAWRLHTRGYTF
DNA: TGTGCCTGGAGATTGCACACACGTGGCTACACCTTC

V: TRBV5-1
D: TRBD1
J: TRBJ2-1
size: -
CDR3: CASSPGQGSYNEQFF
DNA: TGCGCCAGCAGCCCGGGACAGGGATCCTACAATGAGCAGTTCTTC

V: TRBV5-6
D: TRBD2
J: TRBJ2-1
size: -
CDR3: CASSPYTSGGPLQFF
DNA: TGTGCCAGCAGCCCTTATACTAGCGGGGGGCCCTTGCAGTTCTTC

V: TRBV11-2
D: -
J: TRBJ2-7
size: -
CDR3: CASSLDRNLARGEQYF
DNA: TGTGCCAGCAGCTTAGATCGGAACCTCGCACGAGGGGAGCAGTACTTC

V: TRBV11-3
D: -
J: TRBJ2-5
size: -
CDR3: CASSSGMDETQYF
DNA: TGTGCCAGCAGCTCGGGGATGGACGAGACCCAGTACTTC

V: TRBV6-1
D: TRBD2
J: TRBJ2-7
size: -
CDR3: CASSKGPSGRSREQYF
DNA: TGTGCCAGCAGTAAAGGCCCTAGCGGGAGATCCCGCGAGCAGTACTTC

V: TRBV5-4
D: -
J: TRBJ2-1
size: -
CDR3: CASSLDVPVYNEQFF
DNA: TGTGCCAGCAGCTTGGATGTGCCAGTCTACAATGAGCAGTTCTTC

V: TRBV9
D: TRBD1
J: TRBJ1-2
size: -
CDR3: CASSTPTGNTGGYTF
DNA: TGTGCCAGCAGCACCCCGACAGGGAACACTGGTGGCTACACCTTC

V: TRBV7-6
D: -
J: TRBJ2-7
size: -
CDR3: CASSFRAGDSYEQYF
DNA: TGTGCCAGCAGCTTCCGGGCCGGGGACTCCTACGAGCAGTACTTC

V: TRBV9
D: TRBD2
J: TRBJ2-1
size: -
CDR3: CASSLGLAGVYEQFF
DNA: TGTGCCAGCAGCTTGGGACTAGCGGGAGTTTATGAGCAGTTCTTC

V: TRBV11-2
D: TRBD1
J: TRBJ2-2
size: -
CDR3: CASSPGHLGQGYGELFF
DNA: TGTGCCAGCAGCCCCGGCCATTTGGGACAGGGGTACGGGGAGCTGTTTTTT

V: TRBV29-1
D: -
J: TRBJ2-1
size: -
CDR3: CSVESGGEQFF
DNA: TGCAGCGTTGAGTCCGGGGGTGAGCAGTTCTTC

V: TRBV20-1
D: -
J: TRBJ1-1
size: -
CDR3: CSARVGREAFF
DNA: TGCAGTGCTAGAGTGGGCAGGGAAGCTTTCTTT

V: TRBV7-9
D: TRBD1
J: TRBJ1-6
size: -
CDR3: CASSSYAGQGFAYNSPLHF
DNA: TGTGCCAGCAGTTCCTACGCGGGACAGGGCTTTGCCTATAATTCACCCCTCCACTTT

V: TRBV6-1
D: -
J: TRBJ2-1
size: once
CDR3: CASSEGGSGTMEQFF
DNA: TGTGCCAGCAGTGAAGGCGGTTCTGGCACAATGGAACAGTTCTTC

V: TRBV5-1
D: TRBD2
J: TRBJ2-1
size: -
CDR3: CASNLILAGGNNEQFF
DNA: TGCGCCAGCAACCTAATACTAGCGGGGGGGAACAATGAGCAGTTCTTC

V: TRBV30
D: TRBD2
J: TRBJ2-3
size: -
CDR3: CAWSVLAGGQDTQYF
DNA: TGTGCCTGGAGTGTACTAGCGGGGGGCCAAGATACGCAGTATTTT

V: TRBV7-6
D: TRBD1
J: TRBJ2-1
size: -
CDR3: CASSFTGGASYNEQFF
DNA: TGTGCCAGCAGCTTTACAGGGGGCGCCTCATACAATGAGCAGTTCTTC

V: TRBV18
D: -
J: TRBJ2-7
size: -
CDR3: CASSPDPYEQYF
DNA: TGTGCCAGCTCACCCGACCCCTACGAGCAGTACTTC

V: TRBV5-4
D: -
J: TRBJ2-7
size: -
CDR3: CASSYGVIYSSSYEQYF
DNA: TGTGCCAGCAGCTACGGGGTAATCTATTCCTCCTCCTACGAGCAGTACTTC

V: TRBV30
D: -
J: TRBJ2-7
size: -
CDR3: CAAKEEDYEQYF
DNA: TGTGCCGCGAAGGAGGAAGACTACGAGCAGTACTTC